Included here is one TCR beta chain sequence, with context. The CDR3 is made up of 15 amino acids. Per germline, CDR1 SGHTA and CDR2 FQGNSA. The V and J ends lost 5 bases and 9 bases, in that order; junction bases with no gene match: 11. The record originates from a study of blood T cells in healthy people across ages. The use of a sample-barcoded 5' primer and a J-beta primer mix characterized a second PCR of roughly 6 to 11 cycles. One entry per CDR3 protein results from TCRdb running MiXCR on the 5' RACE reads. Here the sample spans about 2 million distinct CDR3 sequences, less than 50% being singletons.

The J gene is TRBJ1-4, the V gene TRBV7-2, with 8 bases matching TRBD1. The sequence derives from a woman aged 40 to 50 in good health. The sequenced sample was blood. DNA of the CDR3: TGTGCCAGCAGCGCGACAGGGGACCGAACCCAAAAACTGTTTTTT. This gives the protein CASSATGDRTQKLFF.